The 31 T cell receptor beta chains listed next were all sequenced from one sample in a study of blood T cell repertoires in COVID-19. TCRdb keeps only in-frame clones here, not all; method: immunoSEQ multiplex PCR. The data show about 140,000 clones, with around 84% seen just once and 8.5% to 9% held by the top ten. The source material was peripheral blood. These receptor sequences come from a man under 40 with COVID-19, enrolled during active disease.

The chain couples TRBV18 to TRBJ2-1; 11 nucleotides match TRBD2. CDR1 is KGHSH, CDR2 LQKENI, per germline. Trimming at V came to 4 bases and at J to 2 bases, leaving 1 base not matched to a gene. The CDR3 covers 15 residues. CDR3 sequence reads: CASSLTSGTYNEQFF. CDR3 nucleotide sequence: TGTGCCAGCTCACTGACTAGCGGGACCTACAATGAGCAGTTCTTC.

This chain uses TRBV2 with TRBJ1-2; 10 bases agree with TRBD1. Losses at the gene ends were 6 bases for V and 6 bases for J; bases not matched to a gene: 7. The CDR3 has 14 residues. Looked up from germline, CDR1 is SNHLY and CDR2 is FYNNEI. The CDR3 here is CASRTGGAVDGYTF. CDR3 nucleotides: TGTGCCAGCAGGACAGGGGGCGCCGTAGATGGCTACACCTTC.

V gene TRBV5-5 combines with J gene TRBJ2-1; 11 bases fit TRBD2. The V segment lost 4 bases and the J segment 4 bases; nucleotides outside the gene matches: 10. The CDR3 consists of 17 residues. Germline-derived CDR1 and CDR2 are SGHKS and YYEKEE (reference sequence). The CDR3 DNA follows: TGTGCCAGCAGCGCCTTCGGGACTAGCGGACTTTACAATGAGCAGTTCTTC. Protein product: CASSAFGTSGLYNEQFF.

The chain has TRBV11-2 and TRBJ2-2, with 12 bases fitting TRBD2. This CDR3 has 18 residues. Germline loops: CDR1 SGHAT, CDR2 FQNNGV. With V trimmed by 5 bases and J by 2 bases, 9 bases remained unmatched. The CDR3 protein is CASSTGLAGWVNTGELFF. The CDR3 DNA reads as TGTGCCAGCAGCACGGGACTAGCGGGCTGGGTAAACACCGGGGAGCTGTTTTTT.

The gene calls are TRBV2 and TRBJ1-5, with 8 bases aligning to TRBD1. Germline CDR1 is SNHLY and CDR2 is FYNNEI. This CDR3 contains 14 residues. With V trimmed by 6 bases and J by 4 bases, 5 bases remained unmatched. CDR3 sequence (DNA): TGTGCCAGCAGCCGGGACAGGTATAATCAGCCCCAGCATTTT. Translated: CASSRDRYNQPQHF.

V is TRBV21-1 and J is TRBJ2-3; the table assigns TRBD1, which was not confirmed against the DNA. TRBV21-1 is labeled a pseudogene. CDR3 size: 20 residues. The CDR3 DNA reads as TGTGCCAGCAGCACCCGACACCTCCTTTTTGTATTTCCTAGCACAGATACGCAGTATTTT. Translating gives CASSTRHLLFVFPSTDTQYF.

The V call is TRBV4-1, the J call TRBJ2-1; 9 bases map to TRBD1. Germline values: CDR1 MGHRA, CDR2 YSYEKL. J lost 7 bases, V lost 2 bases, and 15 bases had no gene match. This CDR3 region has 18 residues. This chain's CDR3 is CASSQRGTGQGRVNEQFF. In nucleotides, the CDR3 is TGCGCCAGCAGCCAAAGAGGAACGGGACAGGGAAGGGTGAATGAGCAGTTCTTC.

The V and J genes are TRBV5-4 and TRBJ2-3, with D maybe TRBD2 (7 bases). The CDR3 contains 14 residues. The V end lost 2 bases, the J end lost 6 bases, and 13 bases lay between the germline ends. Germline loops: CDR1 SGHNT, CDR2 YYREEE (reference sequence). The DNA of the CDR3 is TGTGCCAGCAGCTTTGGAGGGGGAGGGGATACGCAGTATTTT. This codes for CASSFGGGGDTQYF.

The V and J genes are TRBV19 and TRBJ1-2; 10 bases align to TRBD1. CDR1 is LNHDA and CDR2 is SQIVND in the germline V gene (reference sequence). The junction had 5 bases not matched to a gene; V was cut back by 5 bases and J by 8 bases. The CDR3 loop spans 13 amino acids. CDR3 residues: CASSLRTGGGYTF. CDR3 nucleotides: TGTGCCAGTAGTCTAAGGACAGGGGGAGGCTACACCTTC.

The V and J genes are TRBV6-5 and TRBJ2-7, with a tentative D call TRBD1 (5 bases). The germline CDR1 and CDR2 sequences are MNHEY and SVGAGI. The CDR3 covers 15 residues. Trimming shortened V by 7 bases and J by 5 bases, and 21 bases separated the two germline ends. The CDR3 region is CASNPSQGFQNEQYF. Here the CDR3 DNA reads TGTGCCAGCAACCCTTCCCAGGGTTTCCAGAACGAGCAGTACTTC.

J is TRBJ1-1 and V is TRBV18; D ambiguous. The CDR3 extends over 14 amino acids. The ends were cut back, 9 bases at V and 9 bases at J, with 23 bases in the middle. From germline, CDR1 is KGHSH and CDR2 LQKENI. The CDR3 nucleotides read TGTGCCAGGCACTATCCCGCCTGCTCTACGAAAGCTTTCTTT. It is translated as CARHYPACSTKAFF.

The chain uses TRBV30 and TRBJ1-1; 7 nucleotides match TRBD1. The ends lost 6 bases at V and 0 bases at J; junction bases unmatched: 10. From germline, CDR1 is GTSNPN and CDR2 SVGIG (reference sequence). This CDR3 is built from 15 residues. In nucleotides, the CDR3 is TGTGCCTGTTACCACCCGGGACAGCTGAACACTGAAGCTTTCTTT. It yields the protein CACYHPGQLNTEAFF.

The chain links TRBV11-2 to TRBJ2-5; 7 nucleotides line up with TRBD2. The germline V gene has CDR1 SGHAT and CDR2 FQNNGV. The V gene end was trimmed by 5 bases and the J gene end by 2 bases; junction bases not matched to a gene: 5. CDR3 length: 14 residues. Here the CDR3 DNA reads TGTGCCAGCAGCATGCATAGCGGGCAAGAGACCCAGTACTTC. Protein: CASSMHSGQETQYF.

This sequence joins TRBV20-1 and TRBJ2-1; 9 bases fit TRBD2. With 3 bases clipped from V and 8 bases from J, the junction kept 8 bases outside the gene matches. This CDR3 has 14 residues. Germline CDR1 reads DFQATT; CDR2 reads SNEGSKA (reference sequence). This CDR3 reads CSASELAGAYEQFF. For the CDR3, the DNA is TGCAGTGCTAGTGAGTTAGCGGGAGCGTATGAGCAGTTCTTC.

V gene TRBV30 combines with J gene TRBJ2-7, with a possible D match to TRBD2 (6 bases). This CDR3 is built from 14 residues. CDR1 and CDR2 (germline): GTSNPN, SVGIG (reference sequence). Trimming removed 0 bases from V and 4 bases from J, with 13 bases in between. CDR3 region: CAWSVSRGYYEQYF. In DNA form, the CDR3 reads TGTGCCTGGAGTGTTTCTCGGGGGTATTACGAGCAGTACTTC.

The CDR3 loop reads CASSERTPPEAFF. CDR3 bases: TGCGCCAGCAGTGAGAGGACTCCACCCGAAGCTTTCTTT. This rearrangement joins TRBV10-2 to TRBJ1-1; D not resolved. The CDR3 totals 13 residues. The germline V gene encodes CDR1 WSHSY and CDR2 SAAADI. V lost 2 bases, J lost 8 bases, and 12 bases lay in between.

The rearrangement uses TRBV9 and TRBJ2-1; D not certain. Trimming cost V 1 base and J 0 bases, with 8 bases left between them. The CDR3 is made up of 15 amino acids. The germline CDR1 and CDR2 sequences are SGDLS and YYNGEE. In nucleotides, the CDR3 is TGTGCCAGCAGCGTAAGACCTAGCTCCTACAATGAGCAGTTCTTC. Amino acid sequence: CASSVRPSSYNEQFF.

This clone has just one count. The rearrangement uses TRBV4-1 and TRBJ1-2; D ambiguous. Germline assignment: CDR1 MGHRA and CDR2 YSYEKL. The CDR3 is 15 residues long. V lost 4 bases and J 6 bases, leaving 18 bases between the germline ends. CDR3 amino acids: CASSPREGGIHGYTF. DNA for the CDR3: TGCGCCAGCAGCCCACGTGAGGGAGGAATTCATGGCTACACCTTC.

This clone was found once. The identical CDR3 is also encoded by other nucleotide sequences in the sample. The rearrangement uses TRBV6-5 and TRBJ2-3; 13 nucleotides agree with TRBD2. Looked up from germline, CDR1 is MNHEY and CDR2 is SVGAGI. CDR3 length: 15 residues. J gave up 3 bases and V 6 bases, and 3 bases lay outside the gene matches. The CDR3 reads CASSRTSGSTDTQYF. The CDR3 bases are TGTGCCAGCAGCCGGACTAGCGGGAGTACAGATACGCAGTATTTT.

The chain recombines TRBV4-1 with TRBJ1-2, with 8 bases matching TRBD1. CDR1 is MGHRA, CDR2 YSYEKL, per germline. The V gene end was trimmed by 1 base and the J gene end by 4 bases; junction bases not matched to a gene: 5. There are 15 residues in the CDR3. CDR3 DNA sequence: TGCGCCAGCAGCCAAGCGAACAGGGGGGTCTATGGCTACACCTTC. Translation gives CASSQANRGVYGYTF.

The CDR3 region has the DNA TGCGCCAGCAGCTGGGGACAGGGAGAGACTGAAGCTTTCTTT. It translates to CASSWGQGETEAFF. The chain has TRBV5-1 and TRBJ1-1, with 9 nucleotides matching TRBD1. There are 14 residues in the CDR3. V was clipped by 3 bases and J by 5 bases; unmatched bases: 5. Germline CDR1 is SGHRS and CDR2 is YFSETQ.

The chain employs TRBV5-1 and TRBJ2-5, with 8 bases matching TRBD2. The germline V gene has CDR1 SGHRS and CDR2 YFSETQ. V trimming: 1 base; J trimming: 2 bases; junction bases outside the gene matches: 4. This CDR3 comprises 15 residues. CDR3 protein: CASSLSGGRQETQYF. CDR3 bases: TGCGCCAGCAGCTTGTCGGGAGGGAGACAAGAGACCCAGTACTTC.

The chain links TRBV25-1 to TRBJ1-6, with 11 bases fitting TRBD1. Per the germline V gene, CDR1 is MGHDK and CDR2 is SYGVNS. The ends lost 7 bases at V and 10 bases at J; junction bases unmatched: 3. This CDR3 is 13 amino acids long. CDR3 sequence: CASIGTGGSPLHF. In DNA form, the CDR3 reads TGTGCCAGCATCGGGACAGGGGGATCACCCCTCCACTTT. The variable domain in full, completed from reference TRBV25-1 and TRBJ1-6, reads EADIYQTPRYLVIGTGKKITLECSQTMGHDKMYWYQQDPGMELHLIHYSYGVNSTEKGDLSSESTVSRIRTEHFPLTLESARPSHTSQYLCASIGTGGSPLHFGNGTRLTVT.

The chain is built from TRBV7-9 and TRBJ1-1; D gene unclear. V lost 5 bases to trimming and J lost 3 bases, with 7 bases between them. This CDR3 region has 12 residues. CDR1 and CDR2 (germline): SEHNR, FQNEAQ (reference sequence). The CDR3 loop is CASSIQDTEAFF. CDR3 nucleotides: TGTGCCAGCAGCATCCAGGACACTGAAGCTTTCTTT.

The V gene is TRBV3-1 (or the pseudogene TRBV3-2), the J gene TRBJ1-2; D is undetermined. The V gene lost 0 bases and the J gene lost 4 bases, with 9 bases spanning the gap. CDR1 and CDR2 from the germline V gene are LGHDT and YNNKEL (reference sequence). The CDR3 is made up of 14 amino acids. The CDR3 reads CASSQEARGYGYTF. The CDR3 DNA reads as TGTGCCAGCAGCCAAGAGGCCCGTGGCTATGGCTACACCTTC.

This clone was seen once. The V call is TRBV18, the J call TRBJ2-1; 8 bases are shared with TRBD1. The V segment lost 2 bases and the J segment 7 bases; nucleotides outside the gene matches: 7. CDR3 length equals 15 residues. Germline assignment: CDR1 KGHSH and CDR2 LQKENI. In DNA, the CDR3 is TGTGCCAGCTCACCATGGACAGGGAGGAAGAATGAGCAGTTCTTC. It codes for CASSPWTGRKNEQFF. The variable domain in full, with the rest retrieved from reference TRBV18 and TRBJ2-1, is NAGVMQNPRHLVRRRGQEARLRCSPMKGHSHVYWYRQLPEEGLKFMVYLQKENIIDESGMPKERFSAEFPKEGPSILRIQQVVRGDSAAYFCASSPWTGRKNEQFFGPGTRLTVL.

J is TRBJ2-7 and V is TRBV7-9; 10 bases match TRBD1. Germline V gene lookup returns CDR1 SEHNR and CDR2 FQNEAQ (reference sequence). V was pared by 4 bases and J by 2 bases, with 5 bases of the junction left unmatched. The CDR3 length is 15 residues. CDR3 region: CASSSSDRGPYEQYF. The CDR3 coding sequence is TGTGCCAGCAGCTCCTCCGACAGGGGGCCCTACGAGCAGTACTTC.

A few counts support this clone. CDR3 sequence reads: CASSQGGPGLNQPQHF. The CDR3 nucleotides read TGTGCCAGCAGCCAAGGAGGCCCAGGGCTGAATCAGCCCCAGCATTTT. The rearrangement joins TRBV3-1 (or the pseudogene TRBV3-2) to TRBJ1-5, with D perhaps matching TRBD1 (5 bases). Between the trimmed V and J ends, which lost 1 base and 4 bases, there was a span of 14 bases. Germline loops: CDR1 LGHDT, CDR2 YNNKEL (reference sequence). The CDR3 runs to 16 residues.

The J gene is TRBJ2-2, the V gene TRBV20-1, with D tentatively TRBD2 (6 bases). Germline-derived CDR1 and CDR2 are DFQATT and SNEGSKA (reference sequence). Trimming removed 3 bases at V and 6 bases at J, with 23 bases between. This CDR3 spans 17 amino acids. The CDR3 region is CSASPTGLEDLAGELFF. The CDR3 DNA follows: TGCAGTGCTAGTCCCACGGGACTCGAAGATTTAGCCGGGGAGCTGTTTTTT.

The chain links TRBV2 to TRBJ2-3, with a tentative D call TRBD2 (6 bases). The CDR3 spans 14 residues. Per the germline V gene, CDR1 is SNHLY and CDR2 is FYNNEI. Trimming took off 4 bases at V and 5 bases at J, with 13 bases between the two ends. CDR3 nucleotides: TGTGCCAGCAGTGTGGGGGGTACAGAAGATACGCAGTATTTT. Amino acid sequence: CASSVGGTEDTQYF.

The CDR3 sequence is CASSQGWLAGSYEQYF. In DNA form, the CDR3 reads TGCGCCAGCAGCCAAGGTTGGCTAGCGGGATCCTACGAGCAGTACTTC. This chain uses TRBV4-1 with TRBJ2-7; 9 nucleotides line up with TRBD2. CDR1 MGHRA and CDR2 YSYEKL come from the germline V gene. The CDR3 runs to 16 residues. The V segment lost 1 base and the J segment 1 base; nucleotides outside the gene matches: 5.